These 7 T cell receptor beta chains were all obtained from the same sample, sequenced in a study of CD8+CD57+ T cells in acquired aplastic anemia. Using genomic DNA as the template, TCR beta VDJ and CDR3 profiling was carried out. TCRdb re-derived calls from the reads in MiXCR, one entry per CDR3 protein. Here the sample spans under 200,000 distinct CDR3 sequences, approximately 48% being singletons. Before being chosen for sequencing, patients had shown CD8+CD57+ cell expansion by flow cytometry. Specimen: sorted CD4+, CD8+, or CD8+CD57+ T cells (not recorded which) from PBMCs. The receptors derive from a human donor with aplastic anemia.

A word on this clonotype: A much larger clone lies one base from this, so it may be a read error. The chain recombines TRBV6-2 or TRBV6-3 with TRBJ2-7, with no clear D. Germline values: CDR1 MNHEY, CDR2 SVGEGT. CDR3 size: 12 residues. The CDR3 sequence: CAGSYSTYEQYF. The DNA of the CDR3 is TGTGCCGGCAGTTACTCGACCTACGAGCAGTACTTC.

This clonotype turned up a few times. The V gene is TRBV18, the J gene TRBJ2-3; no firm D call. The germline gives CDR1 KGHSH, CDR2 LQKENI. V lost 4 bases, J lost 4 bases, and 6 bases lay in between. The CDR3 runs 12 residues. For the CDR3, the DNA is TGTGCCAGCTCACTCATCTCAGATACGCAGTATTTT. It codes for CASSLISDTQYF.

This clonotype occurred many times. The chain employs TRBV19 and TRBJ2-2; D call uncertain. Trimming left V 5 bases short and J 4 bases short, with 11 bases between. This CDR3 spans 14 amino acids. CDR1 and CDR2 (germline): LNHDA, SQIVND (reference sequence). The CDR3 DNA sequence: TGTGCCAGTAGTGGCGTTGGATTCACCGGGGAGCTGTTTTTT. It encodes CASSGVGFTGELFF.

The chain's CDR3 is CSVPGYTF. The CDR3 nucleotides are TGCAGTGTCCCTGGCTACACCTTC. The chain recombines TRBV20-1 with TRBJ1-2; D is unresolved. Germline CDR1 is DFQATT and CDR2 is SNEGSKA (reference sequence). V was pared by 7 bases and J by 7 bases, with 4 bases between. The CDR3 is 8 amino acids.

This clonotype was seen repeatedly, ten times or more. The J gene is TRBJ2-7, the V gene TRBV7-2; 9 positions match TRBD1. After removal of 5 bases from V and 5 bases from J, the junction contained 10 bases not matched to a gene. CDR3 size: 15 residues. Germline V gives CDR1 SGHTA, CDR2 FQGNSA. This CDR3 reads CASSPRSRTGDEQYF. The CDR3 DNA reads as TGTGCCAGCAGCCCCCGTAGCAGGACAGGGGACGAGCAGTACTTC.

This clonotype appeared many times. V is TRBV7-2 and J is TRBJ2-7; TRBD2 matches at 7 bases. The CDR3 is 16 amino acids. Trimming at V came to 5 bases and at J to 5 bases, leaving 15 bases not matched to a gene. Germline lookup yields CDR1 SGHTA and CDR2 FQGNSA. CDR3 protein: CASSPRRSGTMDEQYF. In nucleotides, the CDR3 is TGTGCCAGCAGCCCGAGGCGCAGCGGGACGATGGACGAGCAGTACTTC.

The chain couples TRBV10-2 to TRBJ2-3; perhaps TRBD2 as D (5 bases). CDR3 length: 15 residues. V was shortened by 9 bases and J by 1 base, with 17 bases between the two germline ends. Germline assignment: CDR1 WSHSY and CDR2 SAAADI. CDR3 in amino acids: CASRQTVGGTDTQYF. In nucleotides, the CDR3 is TGCGCCAGTAGGCAAACGGTCGGGGGCACAGATACGCAGTATTTT.